This entry concerns a single T cell receptor (beta chain). What it binds is not known. This specimen belongs to a study of shared clonotypes between healthy human individuals. Whole-study findings and limits: A handful of donors showed sharing of approximately 4.7% of naive CD4 clonotypes. Sampling covered blood only; tissue repertoires likely differ.

As handled by the study authors: Without quality scores, immunoSEQ junctional reads could not be filtered like full-length reads. Sequencing was performed with immunoSEQ multiplex PCR; in TCRdb, only in-frame clones are kept and a portion is missing. The V and J calls and clone size come from that table; D and trimming were worked out from the DNA. The table has approximately 2.5 million clones, around 90% seen once. Between the trimmed V and J ends, which lost 3 bases and 5 bases, there was a span of 9 bases. The CDR3 sequence is 13 residues long. Germline V gives CDR1 SGDLS, CDR2 YYNGEE. The sequenced material came from naive CD4+ T cells sorted from blood. Described subset: CD45RA+ positively selected. The rearrangement links TRBV9 to TRBJ2-1, with no clear D. This TCR was recovered from a man aged 18 to 30 in good health. The CDR3, as DNA: TGTGCCAGCAGCGGCAGGCTGAACAATGAGCAGTTCTTC. Amino acid sequence: CASSGRLNNEQFF.